Sequencing of this T cell receptor beta chain was carried out in a study of T cells after yellow fever vaccination (dated by TCRdb to the late 2010s). Concerning the study at large: Libraries from fractions with low cell numbers were prepared with the SMART-Seq v4 Ultra Low Input RNA kit. To follow T-cell clones before and after both primary and booster YFV17D yellow fever vaccination, bulk TCR alpha and beta repertoires underwent longitudinal sequencing. Two healthy male donors, one aged 18 to 30 and one aged 30 to 40 years, made up the cohort. Blood samples were taken at several timepoints before and after primary and secondary immunization, and bulk PBMC replicates and cell subsets were isolated.

The treatment or condition label here, explained by the study, means: live attenuated yellow fever vaccine strain. PBMCs were isolated from peripheral blood using a standard Ficoll-Paque protocol. Dynabeads CD4 and CD8 positive selection kits were used to isolate CD4 and CD8 T-cell fractions. RNA was extracted with TriZol from bulk PBMCs, CD4 and CD8 fractions, and dextramer-positive and dextramer-negative fractions. TCR cDNA was made using 5'RACE template switching, a step that added a universal primer site and unique molecular identifiers. Priming of cDNA synthesis was performed from both the TCR alpha and TCR beta constant segments. Library amplification involved two PCR steps, and the second step added sample barcodes and sequencing adapters. Sequencing of libraries was done on Illumina HiSeq 2500 (2x100 bp) or NovaSeq (2x150 bp). The paper's data handling went like this. Demultiplexing of reads and collapsing into UMI consensus sequences were performed with MIGEC, and V(D)J alignment was carried out with MiXCR. Vaccine-responding clonotypes were identified with edgeR using replicate PBMC samples, with FDR below 0.01 and a log2 fold change above 5 up to day 15 being required. Each bulk clonotype received a CD4 or CD8 identity based on whether the sequenced CD4 or CD8 repertoire contained that clonotype at higher abundance. TCRdb took the public reads, trimmed them with fastp at Q25, ran MiXCR for clone calling and kept in-frame beta chains. Each record represents a unique CDR3 protein, reported with the most common genes and DNA among its rows. These V and J calls are TCRdb output, not the study's own analysis. The table for this sample lists 65,000 to 70,000 distinct CDR3 sequences; about 6% of them were counted only once. The ten biggest clones cover less than 2.5% of the sample.

Ten or more counts support this clonotype. Its antigen specificity is not known. Base qualities are not at hand, and no much larger clone is one base apart. Overall study outcomes, separate from this receptor: A small share of clonotypes was detected in both CD4 and CD8 compartments, with the overlap likely arising from convergent recombination. Computational filtering was required because FACS-sorted repertoires could contain abundant contaminating clonotypes from the bulk population. Because the study included only two donors, the extent to which the findings can be generalized is limited. After the booster, most of the clones that had expanded following primary vaccination were detected again (almost 98% of CD4 and roughly 90% of CD8), which suggests that memory was broadly maintained. The secondary T-cell response was weaker than the primary response but faster, peaking on day 5 instead of day 15.

The CDR3 goes from the cysteine to the phenylalanine over 15 residues. Just CDR3 DNA is preserved here, 45 bases in frame from base 1. At the junction V is shortened by 4 bases and J by 2 bases; bases outside the gene matches: 5. Taken from the germline V gene, the CDR1 and CDR2 loops are MNHNS and SASEGT. The TCR comes from a young man who received the YFV17D yellow fever vaccine. The rearranged chain carries TRBV6-1 and TRBJ1-3, with 7 bases matching TRBD1. The specimen was CD4+ T cells sorted from PBMCs, collected around 16 days after the first yellow fever vaccination. The nucleotides read TGTGCCAGCAGTGCCGGGGGGACAGCTGGAAACACCATATATTTT. This yields the protein CASSAGGTAGNTIYF.